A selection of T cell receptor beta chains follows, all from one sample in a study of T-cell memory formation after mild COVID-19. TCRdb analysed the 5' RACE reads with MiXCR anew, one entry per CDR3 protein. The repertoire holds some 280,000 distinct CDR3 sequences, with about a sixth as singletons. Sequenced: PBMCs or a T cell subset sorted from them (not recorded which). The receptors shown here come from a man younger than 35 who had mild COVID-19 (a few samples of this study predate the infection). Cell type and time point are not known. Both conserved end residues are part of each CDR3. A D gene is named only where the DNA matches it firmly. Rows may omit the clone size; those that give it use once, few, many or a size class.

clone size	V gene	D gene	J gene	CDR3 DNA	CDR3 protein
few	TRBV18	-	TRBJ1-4	TGTGCCAGCTCCAGGGACCAGAATGAAAAACTGTTTTTT	CASSRDQNEKLFF
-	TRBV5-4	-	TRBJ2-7	TGTGCCAGCAGCGCAAGTCGGTACGAGCAGTACTTC	CASSASRYEQYF
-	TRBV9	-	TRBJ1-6	TGTGCCAGCAGCGCCGGAGGGGTGGGGAATTCACCCCTCCACTTT	CASSAGGVGNSPLHF
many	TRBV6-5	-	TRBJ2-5	TGTGCCAGCAGTCCACGGGGCCTTCGGGAGACCCAGTACTTC	CASSPRGLRETQYF
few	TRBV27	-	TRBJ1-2	TGTGCCAGCAGTCCCGTAGGCCTAGGAGCCGAGGGCTACACCTTC	CASSPVGLGAEGYTF
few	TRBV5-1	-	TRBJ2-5	TGCGCCAGCAGACCTCCGGTCCAAGAGACCCAGTACTTC	CASRPPVQETQYF
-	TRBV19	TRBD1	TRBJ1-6	TGTGCCAGTAGTTTCCGGACAGGGGGCGCTTCACCCCTCCACTTT	CASSFRTGGASPLHF
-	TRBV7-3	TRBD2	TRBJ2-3	TGTGCCAGCAGAGCGGGGTCCACAGATACGCAGTATTTT	CASRAGSTDTQYF
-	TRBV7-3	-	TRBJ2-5	TGTGCCAGCAGCCCGTACGGACAGTACCAAGAGACCCAGTACTTC	CASSPYGQYQETQYF
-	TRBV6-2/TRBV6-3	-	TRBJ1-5	TGTGCCAGCAGTTACGGACGGATTAAACCGCCCCAGCATTTT	CASSYGRIKPPQHF
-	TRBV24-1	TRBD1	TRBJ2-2	TGTGCCACCAGTGACTTGGGACAGGGTCACCCCGGGGAGCTGTTTTTT	CATSDLGQGHPGELFF
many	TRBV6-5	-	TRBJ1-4	TGTGCCAGCAGCCGAACGGCGGGCAATGAAAAACTGTTTTTT	CASSRTAGNEKLFF
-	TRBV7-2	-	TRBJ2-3	TGTGCCAGCAGCTTAGCGGAATACACAGATACGCAGTATTTT	CASSLAEYTDTQYF
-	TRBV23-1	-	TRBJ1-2	TGCGCCAGGCCGCGGATACTCTACTGGACCCCCTACACCTTC	CARPRILYWTPYTF
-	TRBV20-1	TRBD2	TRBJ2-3	TGCAGTGCTATAGCGGGGGACACGACATCCGCTACGCAGTATTTT	CSAIAGDTTSATQYF
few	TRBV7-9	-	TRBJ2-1	TGTGCCAGCAGCTCAGCAGGGGGGAGCTCCTACAATGAGCAGTTCTTC	CASSSAGGSSYNEQFF
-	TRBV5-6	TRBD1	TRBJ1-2	TGTGCCAGCAGCAGGGACAGGGGAGGCGGCTACACCTTC	CASSRDRGGGYTF
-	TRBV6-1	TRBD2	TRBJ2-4	TGTGCCAGCAGTGAAGCTCCTAGCGGGGGGGTGAACATTCAGTACTTC	CASSEAPSGGVNIQYF
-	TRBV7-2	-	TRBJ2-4	TGTGCCAGCAGCTGGGACCCACCAAACATTCAGTACTTC	CASSWDPPNIQYF
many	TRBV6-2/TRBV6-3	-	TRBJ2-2	TGTGCCAGCAGTTATTGGTTGGGTACCGGGGAGCTGTTTTTT	CASSYWLGTGELFF
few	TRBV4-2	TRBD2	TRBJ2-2	TGTGCCAGCAGCCTTGTTGCCGGCGGGACTAGTATTACCGGGGAGCTGTTTTTT	CASSLVAGGTSITGELFF
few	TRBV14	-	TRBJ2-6	TGTGCCAGCAGCCAATGGGCCAACGTCCTGACTTTC	CASSQWANVLTF
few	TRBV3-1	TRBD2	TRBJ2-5	TGTGCCAGCAGCCATACACTAGCGGGGGGAAGACAAGAGACCCAGTACTTC	CASSHTLAGGRQETQYF
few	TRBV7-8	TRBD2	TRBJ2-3	TGTGCCAGCAGCTTAGCGAGACTAGCGGGGGCCACCACAGATACGCAGTATTTT	CASSLARLAGATTDTQYF
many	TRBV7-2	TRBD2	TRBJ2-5	TGTGCCAGCAGCCTTGGACTAGCGGGAAGGGAGACCCAGTACTTC	CASSLGLAGRETQYF
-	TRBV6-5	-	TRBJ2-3	TGTGCCAGCGGGGGCCGATCTACAGATACGCAGTATTTT	CASGGRSTDTQYF
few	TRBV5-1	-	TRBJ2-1	TGCGCCAGCAGCTTGGACGTGACTAGCTCCTACAATGAGCAGTTCTTC	CASSLDVTSSYNEQFF
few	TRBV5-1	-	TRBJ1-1	TGCGCCAGCAGCTTGGAAAGGCCCCCCGCTTTCTTT	CASSLERPPAFF
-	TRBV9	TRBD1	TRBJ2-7	TGTGCCAGCAGCCGAACAGGGGGGAACACCTACGAGCAGTACTTC	CASSRTGGNTYEQYF
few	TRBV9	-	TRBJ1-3	TGTGCCAGCAGCATCCGACAGCTTTCCTCTGGAAACACCATATATTTT	CASSIRQLSSGNTIYF
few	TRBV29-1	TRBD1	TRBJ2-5	TGCAGCGTGGACAGGGGGTACCAAGAGACCCAGTACTTC	CSVDRGYQETQYF
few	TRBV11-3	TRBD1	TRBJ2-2	TGTGCCAGCAGCGGCCGACAGGGATCCTCGAACACCGGGGAGCTGTTTTTT	CASSGRQGSSNTGELFF
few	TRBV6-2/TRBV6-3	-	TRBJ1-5	TGTGCCAGCAGTTCCCAGGGGAAACCCCAGCATTTT	CASSSQGKPQHF